Sequencing of this T cell receptor beta chain was carried out in a study of T cell repertoires in cytomegalovirus infection. Whole-study context: Well-studied HLA-B-restricted CMV epitopes were used in the study alongside recently identified HLA-C-restricted ones. Matching HLA type and CMV infection were both indicated by public TCR beta signatures. Study-wide results and caveats: CMV carriers with the relevant HLA were identified by cumulative public TCR beta family frequency. HLA-C-restricted CMV-specific TCR beta clonotypes prevailed in the ex vivo response.

Deletions cut 6 bases from V and 3 bases from J, with 15 bases between. Germline V gene sequence: CDR1 DFQATT, CDR2 SNEGSKA (reference sequence). The CDR3 covers 13 residues. TCRdb passed the reads through MiXCR, listing each CDR3 protein once. There are around 300,000 distinct CDR3 sequences in the sample; approximately 22% occur only once, and roughly 20% lies in the top ten. This clonotype was seen only a few times. Its target is not known. Specimen: cultured PBMCs, collected from culture after CMV antigen stimulation. The chain joins TRBV20-1 to TRBJ2-7; possibly TRBD2 for D (6 bases). The sequence was collected from a human donor in good health (CMV status not recorded). Some clones in this sample may be carry-over from other donors' samples. CDR3 sequence (DNA): TGCAGTGCCCCGGGGGTTACTAGCTACGAGCAGTACTTC. Amino acids: CSAPGVTSYEQYF.